The present T cell receptor (beta chain) was sequenced within a study of blood T cell repertoires in COVID-19 (dated by TCRdb to the early 2020s). With respect to the entire study: The collaborator samples originated in the United States, Italy and Spain and spanned the acute and convalescent phases of COVID-19. The prospective study material was composed of cDNA or gDNA derived from T cells, B-cell-depleted T cells, or PBMCs. Deeply sampled blood TCRbeta repertoires from subjects exposed to, actively infected with, or recovered from COVID-19 were included in the dataset. The repertoires were released in a freely available public database intended as a resource for research on the immune response to SARS-CoV-2. Samples were obtained from the ongoing ImmuneRACE study (first 160 participants) and from 1,254 subjects provided by 6 global collaborators. Nearly every sample came with metadata listing a de-identified subject ID, COVID-19 status, age in years and sex. Where available, HLA class I and class II types were taken from metadata supplied by the sample provider and were not determined by assay-based typing.

Broad study findings and their caveats: The quantity of clinical and demographic metadata differed by source and by participant and was supplied without curation.

Regarding this clone: Its recognized antigen is unknown. Per-base quality was not reported, and no clone a single base away is much larger than it.

TCRbeta CDR3 regions were amplified from genomic DNA using the immunoSEQ Assay, a bias-controlled multiplex PCR. On the study's bioinformatics: Within the assay, amplification of reference gene primers was used to estimate how many nucleated cells each sample contained. To quantify the absolute abundance of each unique TCRbeta CDR3 rearrangement, sequence reads were collapsed and filtered. For each sample, productive Simpson clonality was calculated as the square root of Simpson's diversity index over productive rearrangements. In its TCRdb copy, this immuneACCESS table keeps in-frame sequences only and misses some clones. Where compared with another copy, unresolved V genes explain less than half of these, and the others have no known cause. The V and J calls and the clone size are those of that table, but D and trimming were determined from the DNA. In all, the sample holds 65,000 to 70,000 clones, and 80% to 85% of those were seen once. Jointly, the top ten make up under 5% of the sample.

Whole blood was collected in K2EDTA tubes by collaborating institutions according to the institutions' own protocols. Collaborator samples were shipped for TCRbeta analysis as frozen whole blood, isolated PBMCs, or DNA extracted from either sample type. The source of this sequence is a woman aged 55 to 70 with acute or convalescent COVID-19. Source material: peripheral blood.

The nucleotide sequence is given as TGTGCCAGCAGCTTACGGGGGGTCGGTGGCTACACCTTC. Translation gives CASSLRGVGGYTF. The receptor chain draws on TRBV11-2 and TRBJ1-2, with TRBD1 as a weak D call on 5 bases. CDR1 and CDR2, per the germline V gene, are SGHAT and FQNNGV. Deletion took 2 bases off V and 7 bases off J, with a span of 11 bases between the germline ends. The CDR3 covers 13 residues, taking in both the cysteine and the phenylalanine. Kept here is only the CDR3 DNA, which spans 39 bases and is read in frame from base 1.